This is a list of T cell receptor beta chains from one sample in a study of PD-L1 blockade in urothelial cancer. Repertoires were generated with immunoSEQ multiplex PCR, while TCRdb's copy carries only in-frame clones and drops some. The sample records about 110,000 clones, under 85% being singletons. The starting material was PBMCs, obtained around atezolizumab (anti-PD-L1) treatment. Source of these receptors: a man between 50 and 59 years old with urothelial cancer. Both conserved end residues are trimmed from each CDR3. Fields, in order: V gene, J gene, CDR3 protein.

TRBV5-1	TRBJ2-1	ASSLETSANEQF
TRBV10-2	TRBJ2-1	ASIDLGLYNEQF
TRBV6-1	TRBJ1-5	ASSQAGGNQPQH
TRBV30	TRBJ1-1	AWSRQGIMNTEAF
TRBV28	TRBJ1-5	ASSSLNQPQH
TRBV18	TRBJ2-3	ASSFGLAGVVNTQY
TRBV21-1	TRBJ2-3	ASSGGAGLDTQY
TRBV4-1	TRBJ1-1	ASSQDHGTGGTEAF
TRBV2	TRBJ1-5	ASSSGQSNQPQH
TRBV4-2	TRBJ1-3	ASSPDRGQSGNTIY
TRBV7-9	TRBJ1-4	ASSSSGTALEKLF
TRBV7-9	TRBJ1-1	ASSLTGNTEAF
TRBV28	TRBJ2-3	AAGRLSTDTQY
TRBV11-2	TRBJ2-2	ASSPGRTTFTGELF
TRBV9	TRBJ1-5	ASSAKGGAAGQPQH
TRBV28	TRBJ1-5	ASSTREPQH
TRBV6-6	TRBJ1-6	ASNIQYNSPLH
TRBV5-4	TRBJ2-1	ASSLRGTINEQF
TRBV11-2	TRBJ2-5	ASSIGPAGETQY
TRBV18	TRBJ1-3	ASSPRTVGTGLGNTIY
TRBV30	TRBJ2-3	AWGLASTDTQY
TRBV7-3	TRBJ2-5	ASSLTGQGRETQY
TRBV5-1	TRBJ2-3	ASSLALAGDADTQY
TRBV6-5	TRBJ1-5	ASSYSIDQPQH
TRBV28	TRBJ1-1	ASNVDQGSTEAF
TRBV19	TRBJ2-2	ASSMTAPTNTGELF
TRBV7-6	TRBJ1-4	ASGTGDREKLF
TRBV4-1	TRBJ2-1	ASSLGTGAYNEQF
TRBV7-9	TRBJ2-5	ASDRAGLGQETQY
TRBV19	TRBJ2-2	ASSMSPSGTGELF
TRBV28	TRBJ1-2	ASTQGGTLNYGYT
TRBV5-8	TRBJ2-1	ASSLLRYNEQF
TRBV5-6	TRBJ2-7	ASSLAGGSYEQY
TRBV5-5	TRBJ2-1	ASSLAGGFDEQF
TRBV6-1	TRBJ2-3	ASRAGQHTDTQY
TRBV5-6	TRBJ2-5	ASSAEAGGKTQY
TRBV20-1	TRBJ1-6	SGQGNSPLH
TRBV15	TRBJ2-2	ATSRGEDTGELF
TRBV27	TRBJ1-5	ASSLSGQGGNQPQH
TRBV5-8	TRBJ1-2	ASSQTANYGYT